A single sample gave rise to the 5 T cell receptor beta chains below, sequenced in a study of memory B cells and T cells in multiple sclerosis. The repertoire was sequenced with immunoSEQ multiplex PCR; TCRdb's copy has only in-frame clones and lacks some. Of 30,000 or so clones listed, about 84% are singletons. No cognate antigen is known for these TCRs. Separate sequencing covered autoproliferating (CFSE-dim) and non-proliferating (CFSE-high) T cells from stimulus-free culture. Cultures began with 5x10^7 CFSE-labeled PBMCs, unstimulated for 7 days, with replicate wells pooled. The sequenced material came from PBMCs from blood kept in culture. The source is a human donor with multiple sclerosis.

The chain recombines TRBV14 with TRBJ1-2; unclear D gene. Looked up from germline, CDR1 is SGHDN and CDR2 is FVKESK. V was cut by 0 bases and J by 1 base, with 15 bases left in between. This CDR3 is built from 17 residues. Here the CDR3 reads CASSQDEEGTRNYGYTF. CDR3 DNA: TGTGCCAGCAGCCAAGATGAAGAGGGCACACGTAACTATGGCTACACCTTC.

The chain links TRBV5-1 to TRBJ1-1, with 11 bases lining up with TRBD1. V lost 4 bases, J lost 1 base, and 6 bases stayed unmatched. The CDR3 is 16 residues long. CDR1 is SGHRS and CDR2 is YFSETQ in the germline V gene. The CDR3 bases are TGCGCCAGCAGCCTCGGACAGGGGGCGGGGAACACTGAAGCTTTCTTT. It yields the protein CASSLGQGAGNTEAFF.

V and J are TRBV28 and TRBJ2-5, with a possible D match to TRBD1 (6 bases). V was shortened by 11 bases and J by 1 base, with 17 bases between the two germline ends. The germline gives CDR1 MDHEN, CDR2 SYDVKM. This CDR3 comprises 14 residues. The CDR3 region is CAVRRGLSQETQYF. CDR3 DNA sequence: TGTGCCGTCCGCAGGGGCCTTTCCCAAGAGACCCAGTACTTC. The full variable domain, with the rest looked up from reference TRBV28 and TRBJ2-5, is DVKVTQSSRYLVKRTGEKVFLECVQDMDHENMFWYRQDPGLGLRLIYFSYDVKMKEKGDIPEGYSVSREKKERFSLILESASTNQTSMYLCAVRRGLSQETQYFGPGTRLLVL.

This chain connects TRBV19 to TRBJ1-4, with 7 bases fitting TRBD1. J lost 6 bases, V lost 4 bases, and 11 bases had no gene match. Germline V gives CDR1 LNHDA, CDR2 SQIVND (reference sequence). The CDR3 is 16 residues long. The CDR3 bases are TGTGCCAGTAGTACCCCGAACGCAGGGGGAGATGAAAAACTGTTTTTT. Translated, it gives CASSTPNAGGDEKLFF. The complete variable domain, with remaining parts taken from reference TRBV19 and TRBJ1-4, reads DGGITQSPKYLFRKEGQNVTLSCEQNLNHDAMYWYRQDPGQGLRLIYYSQIVNDFQKGDIAEGYSVSREKKESFPLTVTSAQKNPTAFYLCASSTPNAGGDEKLFFGSGTQLSVL.

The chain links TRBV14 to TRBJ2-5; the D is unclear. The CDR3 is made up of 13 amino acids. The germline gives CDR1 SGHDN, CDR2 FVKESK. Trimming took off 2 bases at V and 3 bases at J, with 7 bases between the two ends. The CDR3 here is CASSQLHKETQYF. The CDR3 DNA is TGTGCCAGCAGCCAACTCCATAAAGAGACCCAGTACTTC.